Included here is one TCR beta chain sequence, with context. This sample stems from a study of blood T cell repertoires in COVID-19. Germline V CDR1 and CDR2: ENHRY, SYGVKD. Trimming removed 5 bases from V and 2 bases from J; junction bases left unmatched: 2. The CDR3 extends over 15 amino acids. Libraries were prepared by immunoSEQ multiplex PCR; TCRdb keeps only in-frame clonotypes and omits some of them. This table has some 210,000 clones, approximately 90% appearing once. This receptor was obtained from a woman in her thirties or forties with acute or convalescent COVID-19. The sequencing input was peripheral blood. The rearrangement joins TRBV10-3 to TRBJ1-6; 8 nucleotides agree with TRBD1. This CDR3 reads CAISPGGAYNSPLHF. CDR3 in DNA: TGTGCCATCAGTCCAGGGGGCGCCTATAATTCACCCCTCCACTTT.